This is a list of T cell receptor beta chains from one sample in a study of T-cell memory formation after mild COVID-19. TCRdb re-derived calls from the 5' RACE reads in MiXCR, one entry per CDR3 protein. The sample shows hundreds of thousands of distinct CDR3 sequences, approximately 23% of them seen only once. Sequenced sample: PBMCs or a T cell subset sorted from them (not recorded which). All receptors come from an adult woman who had mild COVID-19 (a few samples of this study predate the infection). Cell type and time point are not known. Each CDR3 is given with its conserved first and last residue. The order of the fields is V gene, clone size, D gene, J gene, CDR3 protein, CDR3 DNA. The D gene is left open where the match is weak. Where a row states a size, it is once, few, many or the class of an expanded clone; other rows omit it.

v_call: TRBV30
clone_size: few
d_call: -
j_call: TRBJ2-2
cdr3_aa: CARRGHTGELFF
cdr3_nt: TGTGCCCGCCGTGGCCACACCGGGGAGCTGTTTTTT

v_call: TRBV27
clone_size: few
d_call: -
j_call: TRBJ2-1
cdr3_aa: CASSASRENEQFF
cdr3_nt: TGTGCCAGCAGTGCTAGCCGGGAAAATGAGCAGTTCTTC

v_call: TRBV29-1
clone_size: few
d_call: -
j_call: TRBJ1-1
cdr3_aa: CSVGQLSNTEAFF
cdr3_nt: TGCAGCGTCGGACAGCTATCGAACACTGAAGCTTTCTTT

v_call: TRBV3-1
clone_size: -
d_call: -
j_call: TRBJ2-7
cdr3_aa: CASSRQGRPYEQYF
cdr3_nt: TGTGCCAGCAGTCGCCAGGGGAGGCCCTACGAGCAGTACTTC

v_call: TRBV4-2
clone_size: once
d_call: -
j_call: TRBJ2-2
cdr3_aa: CASSQGDNVIGYGELIF
cdr3_nt: TGTGCCAGCAGCCAAGGCGATAACGTGATAGGGTACGGGGAGCTGATTTTT

v_call: TRBV30
clone_size: few
d_call: -
j_call: TRBJ2-1
cdr3_aa: CAWSVLTGPGNEQFF
cdr3_nt: TGTGCCTGGAGTGTACTAACGGGACCTGGGAATGAGCAGTTCTTC

v_call: TRBV7-2
clone_size: -
d_call: TRBD2
j_call: TRBJ2-2
cdr3_aa: CASSLIPGTSGRAGELFF
cdr3_nt: TGTGCCAGCAGCTTGATCCCCGGGACTAGCGGGAGGGCCGGGGAGCTGTTTTTT

v_call: TRBV7-2
clone_size: -
d_call: -
j_call: TRBJ2-5
cdr3_aa: CASSKYQETQYF
cdr3_nt: TGTGCCAGCAGCAAGTACCAAGAGACCCAGTACTTC

v_call: TRBV30
clone_size: few
d_call: -
j_call: TRBJ2-1
cdr3_aa: CAWSVLGDEQFF
cdr3_nt: TGTGCCTGGAGTGTACTAGGCGATGAGCAGTTCTTC

v_call: TRBV18
clone_size: few
d_call: -
j_call: TRBJ2-7
cdr3_aa: CASSPSRASYEQYF
cdr3_nt: TGTGCCAGCTCACCCAGCAGGGCCTCCTACGAGCAGTACTTC

v_call: TRBV15
clone_size: -
d_call: -
j_call: TRBJ2-1
cdr3_aa: CATSRDPKGQGQFF
cdr3_nt: TGTGCCACCAGCAGAGACCCTAAAGGCCAGGGGCAGTTCTTC

v_call: TRBV6-5
clone_size: -
d_call: -
j_call: TRBJ1-5
cdr3_aa: CASSYSGQSNQPQHF
cdr3_nt: TGTGCCAGCAGTTACTCTGGACAGTCCAATCAGCCCCAGCATTTT

v_call: TRBV7-2
clone_size: -
d_call: -
j_call: TRBJ2-6
cdr3_aa: CASSLGLGGSGANVLTF
cdr3_nt: TGTGCCAGCAGCTTAGGTTTAGGTGGCTCTGGGGCCAACGTCCTGACTTTC

v_call: TRBV12-3/TRBV12-4
clone_size: -
d_call: TRBD2
j_call: TRBJ2-1
cdr3_aa: CASSFSAGVRNEQFF
cdr3_nt: TGTGCCAGCAGTTTCTCGGCGGGAGTTCGGAATGAGCAGTTCTTC

v_call: TRBV10-3
clone_size: few
d_call: -
j_call: TRBJ2-5
cdr3_aa: CAIRGPLEETQYF
cdr3_nt: TGTGCCATCAGGGGACCATTGGAAGAGACCCAGTACTTC

v_call: TRBV7-7
clone_size: few
d_call: -
j_call: TRBJ2-2
cdr3_aa: CAILSRTGELFF
cdr3_nt: TGTGCCATATTGTCTCGTACCGGGGAGCTGTTTTTT

v_call: TRBV15
clone_size: few
d_call: -
j_call: TRBJ2-7
cdr3_aa: CATSRDGTYYEQYF
cdr3_nt: TGTGCCACCAGCAGAGATGGGACATACTACGAGCAGTACTTC

v_call: TRBV10-3
clone_size: -
d_call: TRBD1
j_call: TRBJ1-1
cdr3_aa: CAISEGTGPTEAFF
cdr3_nt: TGTGCCATCAGTGAGGGGACAGGGCCCACTGAAGCTTTCTTT

v_call: TRBV7-3
clone_size: few
d_call: -
j_call: TRBJ2-3
cdr3_aa: CASSFRGRDLDTQYF
cdr3_nt: TGTGCCAGCAGCTTTAGAGGTCGGGACTTAGATACGCAGTATTTC

v_call: TRBV12-3/TRBV12-4
clone_size: -
d_call: TRBD2
j_call: TRBJ2-3
cdr3_aa: CASSSRGGADTQYF
cdr3_nt: TGTGCCAGCAGTTCACGGGGGGGGGCAGATACGCAGTATTTT

v_call: TRBV10-3
clone_size: -
d_call: -
j_call: TRBJ2-5
cdr3_aa: CAISEVDTQETQYF
cdr3_nt: TGTGCCATCAGTGAAGTGGACACCCAAGAGACCCAGTACTTC

v_call: TRBV24-1
clone_size: few
d_call: TRBD2
j_call: TRBJ2-1
cdr3_aa: CATSDPGLAGGGNEQFF
cdr3_nt: TGTGCCACCAGTGACCCTGGACTAGCGGGAGGGGGGAATGAGCAGTTCTTC

v_call: TRBV12-3/TRBV12-4
clone_size: once
d_call: TRBD1
j_call: TRBJ2-1
cdr3_aa: CASSLVGTGVEQFF
cdr3_nt: TGTGCCAGCAGTTTGGTAGGGACAGGGGTGGAGCAGTTCTTC

v_call: TRBV13
clone_size: -
d_call: TRBD1
j_call: TRBJ1-1
cdr3_aa: CASSSLWDRVTEAFF
cdr3_nt: TGTGCCAGCAGCTCCCTCTGGGACAGAGTCACTGAAGCTTTCTTT

v_call: TRBV29-1
clone_size: few
d_call: -
j_call: TRBJ2-7
cdr3_aa: CSVEEGDEQYF
cdr3_nt: TGCAGCGTTGAAGAAGGGGACGAGCAGTACTTC

v_call: TRBV29-1
clone_size: -
d_call: TRBD1
j_call: TRBJ2-1
cdr3_aa: CSEGDRASEQFF
cdr3_nt: TGCAGCGAAGGGGACAGGGCGTCTGAGCAGTTCTTC

v_call: TRBV15
clone_size: few
d_call: -
j_call: TRBJ2-7
cdr3_aa: CATSRDIHPDLGEQYF
cdr3_nt: TGTGCCACCAGCAGAGATATACACCCGGACCTGGGCGAGCAGTACTTC

v_call: TRBV6-5
clone_size: few
d_call: -
j_call: TRBJ1-2
cdr3_aa: CASSYSGRAPQSYTF
cdr3_nt: TGTGCCAGCAGTTACTCCGGCAGGGCCCCCCAGAGCTACACCTTC

v_call: TRBV12-3/TRBV12-4
clone_size: few
d_call: TRBD1
j_call: TRBJ2-3
cdr3_aa: CASRWTGGGDTQYF
cdr3_nt: TGTGCCAGCAGATGGACAGGGGGCGGTGATACGCAGTATTTT

v_call: TRBV3-1
clone_size: many
d_call: -
j_call: TRBJ2-3
cdr3_aa: CASSLHANTQYF
cdr3_nt: TGTGCCAGCAGCCTACACGCGAATACGCAGTATTTT

v_call: TRBV7-8
clone_size: -
d_call: TRBD1
j_call: TRBJ2-5
cdr3_aa: CASSIRLTGGGETQYF
cdr3_nt: TGTGCCAGCAGCATTCGACTTACAGGGGGCGGGGAGACCCAGTACTTC

v_call: TRBV12-3/TRBV12-4
clone_size: -
d_call: -
j_call: TRBJ2-7
cdr3_aa: CASSLGPIAYEQYF
cdr3_nt: TGTGCCAGCAGTTTAGGACCGATCGCCTACGAGCAGTACTTC

v_call: TRBV7-2
clone_size: -
d_call: -
j_call: TRBJ1-2
cdr3_aa: CASSWGSGYTF
cdr3_nt: TGTGCCAGCAGTTGGGGTTCTGGCTACACCTTC

v_call: TRBV30
clone_size: -
d_call: TRBD2
j_call: TRBJ2-3
cdr3_aa: CAWRAGATITRTDTQYF
cdr3_nt: TGTGCCTGGAGAGCGGGGGCCACCATTACCAGGACAGATACGCAGTATTTT

v_call: TRBV7-9
clone_size: -
d_call: -
j_call: TRBJ2-1
cdr3_aa: CASSSGTPVKQFF
cdr3_nt: TGTGCCAGCAGCTCCGGGACACCGGTGAAGCAGTTCTTC

v_call: TRBV24-1
clone_size: -
d_call: -
j_call: TRBJ2-3
cdr3_aa: CATSDTGAFGDTQYF
cdr3_nt: TGTGCCACCAGTGATACCGGGGCGTTTGGAGATACGCAGTATTTT

v_call: TRBV4-2
clone_size: -
d_call: -
j_call: TRBJ1-6
cdr3_aa: CASSQDERPTTLSVGSPLHF
cdr3_nt: TGTGCCAGCAGCCAAGATGAGAGGCCGACTACCCTGTCTGTGGGTTCACCCCTCCACTTT

v_call: TRBV20-1
clone_size: few
d_call: TRBD1
j_call: TRBJ1-6
cdr3_aa: CSALQGGAYNSPLHF
cdr3_nt: TGCAGTGCCCTACAGGGGGGGGCCTATAATTCACCCCTCCACTTT

v_call: TRBV2
clone_size: -
d_call: -
j_call: TRBJ2-3
cdr3_aa: CAWGGAGTDTQYF
cdr3_nt: TGTGCCTGGGGCGGGGCCGGCACAGATACGCAGTATTTT

v_call: TRBV6-5
clone_size: -
d_call: -
j_call: TRBJ2-7
cdr3_aa: CASRTIRGANSYEQYF
cdr3_nt: TGTGCCAGCAGGACCATCAGAGGGGCAAACTCCTACGAGCAGTACTTC

v_call: TRBV10-3
clone_size: -
d_call: TRBD1
j_call: TRBJ2-7
cdr3_aa: CAISPGTGGEQYF
cdr3_nt: TGTGCCATCAGTCCCGGGACAGGGGGAGAGCAGTACTTC

v_call: TRBV10-3
clone_size: few
d_call: -
j_call: TRBJ1-1
cdr3_aa: CAISGEQENTEAFF
cdr3_nt: TGTGCCATCAGTGGTGAACAGGAGAACACTGAAGCTTTCTTT

v_call: TRBV6-5
clone_size: -
d_call: TRBD1
j_call: TRBJ1-4
cdr3_aa: CASSYSWYLGQGFFMLLFF
cdr3_nt: TGTGCCAGCAGTTACTCTTGGTATTTGGGACAGGGGTTCTTCATGTTACTGTTTTTT

v_call: TRBV5-1
clone_size: -
d_call: TRBD1
j_call: TRBJ2-2
cdr3_aa: CASSLAARGQGTRSNTGELFF
cdr3_nt: TGCGCCAGCAGCTTGGCCGCTAGGGGACAGGGGACTAGATCGAACACCGGGGAGCTGTTTTTT

v_call: TRBV10-3
clone_size: few
d_call: -
j_call: TRBJ2-1
cdr3_aa: CAISDGGLEFF
cdr3_nt: TGTGCCATCAGCGACGGGGGGCTGGAGTTCTTC

v_call: TRBV12-3/TRBV12-4
clone_size: few
d_call: TRBD1
j_call: TRBJ1-6
cdr3_aa: CASSTSGGNSPLHF
cdr3_nt: TGTGCCAGCAGTACCTCAGGGGGGAATTCACCCCTCCACTTT

v_call: TRBV5-5
clone_size: few
d_call: -
j_call: TRBJ2-7
cdr3_aa: CASSPTGMGFEQYF
cdr3_nt: TGTGCCAGCAGCCCAACAGGAATGGGGTTCGAGCAGTACTTC

v_call: TRBV7-9
clone_size: -
d_call: -
j_call: TRBJ1-2
cdr3_aa: CASSLASGDDYGYTF
cdr3_nt: TGTGCCAGCAGCTTAGCGTCTGGGGACGACTATGGCTACACCTTC